Below, 32 T cell receptor beta chains from the same sample are listed, as sequenced in a study of breast tumors, draining lymph nodes, adjacent tissues. Samples came from axillary lymph nodes draining the breast cancer. TCRdb redid the calling of the multiplex PCR reads with MiXCR, one entry per CDR3 protein. Among about 230,000 distinct CDR3 sequences listed, approximately 29% were seen once. The sample was axillary lymph node tissue. These receptors came from a female donor with breast cancer. Some clones in this sample may be carry-over from other donors' samples.

This clonotype was counted ten times or more. This sequence joins TRBV5-4 and TRBJ1-2; D remains unclear. Trimming shortened V by 0 bases and J by 1 base, and 7 bases separated the two germline ends. The CDR3 contains 14 residues. Germline lookup yields CDR1 SGHNT and CDR2 YYREEE (reference sequence). The chain's CDR3 is CASSLETGNYGYTF. The DNA of the CDR3 is TGTGCCAGCAGCTTGGAGACCGGTAACTATGGCTACACCTTC.

This clonotype occurred many times. This chain connects TRBV28 to TRBJ1-5; D is possibly TRBD1 (5 bases). This CDR3 contains 13 residues. CDR1 is MDHEN and CDR2 is SYDVKM in the germline V gene. The V end was cut by 6 bases, the J end by 2 bases, with 8 bases between. CDR3 residues: CASRRDRNQPQHF. CDR3 nucleotide sequence: TGTGCCAGCAGGCGGGACCGCAATCAGCCCCAGCATTTT.

There are many counts of this clonotype. V gene TRBV7-3 combines with J gene TRBJ1-1, with D unclear. The CDR3 runs 13 residues. Deletions cut 0 bases from V and 1 base from J, with 3 bases between. Germline loops: CDR1 SGHTA, CDR2 FQGTGA. DNA of the CDR3: TGTGCCAGCAGCTTAACAGGGAACACTGAAGCTTTCTTT. It specifies CASSLTGNTEAFF.

The chain combines TRBV29-1 with TRBJ2-3; the D gene is possibly TRBD1 (7 bases). Germline CDR1 SQVTM, CDR2 ANQGSEA. This CDR3 is 14 amino acids long. V lost 7 bases, J lost 3 bases, and 17 bases lay in between. CDR3 bases: TGCAGCGCTCAGGGGGGACATCAAACAGATACGCAGTATTTT. Translated: CSAQGGHQTDTQYF.

Concerning this clonotype: The CDR3 ends on some other residue instead of the conserved phenylalanine or tryptophan, so this is likely a read error. J is TRBJ2-4 and V is TRBV6-2 or TRBV6-3; unclear D gene. The V gene's germline CDR1 is MNHEY and CDR2 SVGEGT. The V end was cut by 9 bases, the J end by 0 bases, with 0 bases between. This CDR3 contains 10 residues. The CDR3 here is CARAKNIQYI. CDR3 coding DNA: TGTGCCAGAGCCAAAAACATTCAGTACATC.

This clonotype was seen ten or more times. The genes are TRBV30 and TRBJ1-4, with unresolved D. Between the trimmed V and J ends, which lost 3 bases and 8 bases, there was a span of 10 bases. CDR1 GTSNPN and CDR2 SVGIG come from the germline V gene (reference sequence). This CDR3 is 12 amino acids long. CDR3 nucleotide sequence: TGTGCCTGGAGAGGCCCGGCCGAAAAACTGTTTTTT. It encodes CAWRGPAEKLFF.

Concerning this clonotype itself: The DNA is left out, because the CDR3 cannot be placed on it with certainty; the CDR3 is given as TCRdb lists it. The chain is built from TRBV29-1 and TRBJ2-7; the D segment call TRBD1 is taken from the table without a DNA check. The CDR3 extends over 23 residues, inclusive of both ends. CDR1 SQVTM and CDR2 ANQGSEA come from the germline V gene. CDR3 sequence reads: CSVSTAFYLCASSIVGAGYEQYF.

In regard to this clonotype: A much larger clone sits a single nucleotide away, making a read error possible. V is TRBV6-1 and J is TRBJ1-5; 10 nucleotides line up with TRBD1. The CDR3 sequence is 14 residues long. CDR1 and CDR2 from the germline V gene are MNHNS and SASEGT. For the CDR3, the DNA is TGTGCCGGCAGAAACGGACAGGGGGTAGAGCCCCAGCATTTT. Amino acids: CAGRNGQGVEPQHF.

This clonotype came up many times. This chain links TRBV27 with TRBJ1-6; the D gene is possibly TRBD1 (6 bases). This CDR3 has 15 amino acids. The V gene's germline CDR1 is MNHEY and CDR2 SMNVEV (reference sequence). V was pared by 2 bases and J by 7 bases, with 12 bases between. In DNA form, the CDR3 reads TGTGCCAGCAGTTTACGGCAGGGGAGAAATTCACCCCTCCACTTT. Protein: CASSLRQGRNSPLHF.

This chain connects TRBV5-1 to TRBJ2-7, with 9 positions matching TRBD1. V dropped 3 bases and J dropped 5; count of bases not matched to a gene: 6. Per germline, CDR1 SGHRS and CDR2 YFSETQ. CDR3 length: 14 residues. The DNA for the CDR3 is TGCGCCAGCAGCTGGGTAGGACAGGGGAACGAGCAGTACTTC. Amino acid sequence: CASSWVGQGNEQYF.

The chain employs TRBV28 and TRBJ1-5; tentatively, D is TRBD1 (6 bases). The V gene lost 7 bases and the J gene lost 14 bases, with 15 bases spanning the gap. The CDR3 has 11 residues. Germline CDR1 and CDR2: MDHEN and SYDVKM. CDR3 residues: CASNRAAYEHF. CDR3 DNA: TGTGCCAGCAACAGGGCGGCCTACGAGCATTTT.

This clonotype was recorded many times. The chain combines TRBV10-3 with TRBJ2-7; D is ambiguous. V was shortened by 2 bases and J by 5 bases, with 10 bases between the two germline ends. Germline V gives CDR1 ENHRY, CDR2 SYGVKD. CDR3 size: 13 residues. The CDR3 DNA sequence: TGTGCCATCAGTGAGCGGCCCCCAAACGAGCAGTACTTC. This translates into CAISERPPNEQYF.

This clonotype came up many times. The chain has TRBV6-1 and TRBJ1-2; TRBD1 is a possible D gene (5 bases). Germline V CDR1 and CDR2: MNHNS, SASEGT. V was shortened by 7 bases and J by 5 bases, with 11 bases between the two germline ends. This CDR3 is 12 amino acids long. The CDR3 coding sequence is TGTGCCAGCACCGGGCAGGGTTATGGCTACACCTTC. Translated: CASTGQGYGYTF.

This clonotype has at least ten counts. The chain carries TRBV9 and TRBJ2-1; D is possibly TRBD2 (5 bases). In germline, CDR1 is SGDLS, CDR2 YYNGEE. The length of the CDR3 is 16 residues. Between the trimmed V and J ends, which lost 1 base and 4 bases, there was a span of 15 bases. The CDR3 protein is CASSVLPWGEYNEQFF. The DNA of the CDR3 is TGTGCCAGCAGCGTATTGCCGTGGGGAGAATACAATGAGCAGTTCTTC.

This clonotype was counted at least ten times. The chain couples TRBV7-6 to TRBJ1-6; no clear D gene. Germline CDR1 and CDR2: SGHVS and FNYEAQ. The V gene lost 5 bases and the J gene lost 5 bases, with 10 bases spanning the gap. There are 14 residues in the CDR3. For the CDR3, the DNA is TGTGCCAGCAGCGCAGACGTAGATAATTCACCCCTCCACTTT. This translates into CASSADVDNSPLHF.

This clonotype showed up many times. CDR3: CASSPMDKGGSPLHF. CDR3 nucleotide sequence: TGTGCCAGCTCTCCTATGGACAAGGGAGGTTCACCCCTCCACTTT. The chain combines TRBV18 with TRBJ1-6, with D possibly being TRBD1 (5 bases). The CDR3 spans 15 residues. The germline V gene encodes CDR1 KGHSH and CDR2 LQKENI. Trimming took off 6 bases at V and 9 bases at J, with 18 bases between the two ends.

As concerns this clonotype: One end of the junction varies from germline; a read error may be responsible. The V call is TRBV20-1, the J call TRBJ2-7; a possible D gene is TRBD2 (7 bases). Per the germline V gene, CDR1 is DFQATT and CDR2 is SNEGSKA (reference sequence). The CDR3 covers 15 residues. CDR3 bases: TGCAGTGCCAGAGTAGGGGGAGGGCCAAAGGACGAGCAGTACTTC. Its translation: CSARVGGGPKDEQYF.

Many counts were recorded for this clonotype. Written as DNA, the CDR3 is TGTGCCGTCTCGAGGGGCGCCGGGGAGCTGTTTTTT. Translation: CAVSRGAGELFF. The V call is TRBV11-3, the J call TRBJ2-2; D is perhaps TRBD1 or TRBD2 (5 bases each). CDR3 length: 12 residues. Looked up from germline, CDR1 is SGHNT and CDR2 is YENEEA. With 11 bases removed from V and 6 bases from J, the gap between germline ends came to 13 bases.

This sequence joins TRBV5-1 and TRBJ2-4, with TRBD1 matching 7 bases. The CDR3 spans 16 residues. The V segment lost 1 base and the J segment 2 bases; nucleotides outside the gene matches: 6. The germline V gene encodes CDR1 SGHRS and CDR2 YFSETQ. DNA of the CDR3: TGCGCCAGCAGCTTGAAAGGGGGCGCTTCCAAAAACATTCAGTACTTC. Encoded protein: CASSLKGGASKNIQYF. The complete variable domain, with remaining parts taken from reference TRBV5-1 and TRBJ2-4, reads KAGVTQTPRYLIKTRGQQVTLSCSPISGHRSVSWYQQTPGQGLQFLFEYFSETQRNKGNFPGRFSGRQFSNSRSEMNVSTLELGDSALYLCASSLKGGASKNIQYFGAGTRLSVL.

This clonotype was seen at least ten times. The V gene is TRBV4-1, the J gene TRBJ2-7; D is undetermined. V shed 4 bases and J shed 1 base, with 14 bases lying between them. CDR3 length: 15 residues. Germline-derived CDR1 and CDR2 are MGHRA and YSYEKL. The CDR3 coding sequence is TGCGCCAGCAGCCCACCCCGGGTAGGGTCCTACGAGCAGTACTTC. This gives the protein CASSPPRVGSYEQYF.

There are many counts of this clonotype. This chain uses TRBV18 with TRBJ2-5; D not resolved. There are 15 residues in the CDR3. Germline V CDR1 and CDR2: KGHSH, LQKENI. Trimming took off 2 bases at V and 5 bases at J, with 15 bases between the two ends. The CDR3, as DNA: TGTGCCAGCTCACCAGGGTTTACAGTTTTCGAGACCCAGTACTTC. Residues: CASSPGFTVFETQYF.

A remark on this clonotype: A read error may explain this, as a much larger clone is one base away. The chain is built from TRBV25-1 and TRBJ2-1; D ambiguous. This CDR3 comprises 16 residues. Germline CDR1 MGHDK, CDR2 SYGVNS. The CDR3 spells CSVEDLLVSSYNEQSF. In DNA, the CDR3 is TGCAGCGTTGAAGATCTGCTTGTGAGCTCCTACAATGAGCAGTCCTTC.

As to this clonotype: A much larger clone lies one base from this, so it may be a read error. The chain has TRBV6-1 and TRBJ2-1, with 7 bases identical to TRBD2. The CDR3 runs 14 residues. Germline loops: CDR1 MNHNS, CDR2 SASEGT. CDR3 nucleotide sequence: TGTGCCAGCATGGCTAGCGGAATAGACAATGAGCAGCTCTTC. Amino acids: CASMASGIDNEQLF.

This clonotype was detected ten times or more. Since the CDR3 does not end with the conserved phenylalanine or tryptophan, this likely comes from a read error. V and J are TRBV11-2 and TRBJ2-3, with 12 nucleotides matching TRBD2. With 5 bases clipped from V and 4 bases from J, the junction kept 7 bases outside the gene matches. There are 16 residues in the CDR3. Looked up from germline, CDR1 is SGHAT and CDR2 is FQNNGV. CDR3: CASSPRLAGAADTQYL. The CDR3 nucleotides are TGTGCCAGCAGCCCCCGACTAGCGGGAGCAGCAGATACGCAGTATCTT.

In this sample, this clonotype turned up many times. V and J are TRBV5-8 and TRBJ2-5; no firm D call. This CDR3 is built from 14 residues. V was clipped by 3 bases and J by 5 bases, with 14 bases between them. Looked up from germline, CDR1 is SGHTS and CDR2 is YDEGEE. CDR3 coding DNA: TGTGCCAGCAGCTCCCCACGATCAATGGAGACCCAGTACTTC. Protein: CASSSPRSMETQYF.

This clonotype has a count of ten or more. V usage is TRBV20-1 and J usage is TRBJ2-5; D is perhaps TRBD2 (5 bases). The CDR3 covers 16 residues. Germline CDR1 is DFQATT and CDR2 is SNEGSKA (reference sequence). V lost 0 bases, J lost 1 base, and 15 bases lay in between. The CDR3: CSARDFTGVSQETQYF. DNA for the CDR3: TGCAGTGCTAGAGATTTCACCGGGGTGTCCCAAGAGACCCAGTACTTC.

In this sample, this clonotype turned up many times. The V call is TRBV6-5, the J call TRBJ1-6, with TRBD1 matching 9 bases. J was trimmed by 8 bases and V by 5 bases; bases with no gene match: 4. The CDR3 is 14 amino acids. From germline, CDR1 is MNHEY and CDR2 SVGAGI. The CDR3 here is CASSLGTGHSPLHF. CDR3 in DNA: TGTGCCAGCAGTCTCGGGACAGGGCATTCACCCCTCCACTTT.

Turning to this clonotype: This CDR3 fails to terminate in the conserved phenylalanine or tryptophan, so it likely reflects a read error. This chain connects TRBV3-1 to TRBJ2-3, with 7 nucleotides matching TRBD2. V lost 9 bases, J lost 1 base, and 19 bases stayed unmatched. From germline, CDR1 is LGHDT and CDR2 YNNKEL (reference sequence). The CDR3 covers 18 residues. The CDR3, as DNA: TGTGCCAGTCAAAAGGGGCTAGCGGTCCGTTGGGGCACAGATACGCAGTATCTT. The encoded protein is CASQKGLAVRWGTDTQYL.

For this clonotype: Likely a read error: the CDR3 ends without its conserved phenylalanine or tryptophan. Because the CDR3's place on the DNA is in doubt, the DNA is left out and the CDR3 is given as listed by TCRdb. The genes are TRBV14 and TRBJ2-7; no DNA check was done on the table's D call, TRBD2. The CDR3 comprises 15 residues, both ends counted. Germline values: CDR1 SGHDN, CDR2 FVKESK. CDR3 sequence: CASSRGLAGAYEQHL.

This clonotype was detected many times. The chain links TRBV9 to TRBJ2-1, with a possible D match to TRBD1 (5 bases). The CDR3 is made up of 15 amino acids. The germline V and J ends were trimmed by 4 bases and 6 bases, with 17 bases remaining between them. Germline values: CDR1 SGDLS, CDR2 YYNGEE. CDR3 in amino acids: CASSYEGVGGNEQFF. As DNA, the CDR3 is TGTGCCAGCAGCTATGAAGGGGTGGGCGGCAATGAGCAGTTCTTC.

The V and J genes are TRBV25-1 and TRBJ2-1, with TRBD2 identical over 12 bases. The CDR3 contains 16 residues. In germline, CDR1 is MGHDK, CDR2 SYGVNS. With 4 bases clipped from V and 7 bases from J, the junction kept 8 bases outside the gene matches. The CDR3 sequence: CASSALAGGTVNEQFF. CDR3 sequence (DNA): TGTGCCAGCAGTGCCCTAGCGGGAGGGACTGTAAATGAGCAGTTCTTC.

This sequence joins TRBV7-2 and TRBJ2-1; D call uncertain. Germline CDR1 reads SGHTA; CDR2 reads FQGNSA. The CDR3 consists of 14 residues. V lost 5 bases to trimming and J lost 5 bases, with 13 bases between them. The DNA of the CDR3 is TGTGCCAGCAGCCCTCAACGGCGTCACAATGAGCAGTTCTTC. This gives the protein CASSPQRRHNEQFF.